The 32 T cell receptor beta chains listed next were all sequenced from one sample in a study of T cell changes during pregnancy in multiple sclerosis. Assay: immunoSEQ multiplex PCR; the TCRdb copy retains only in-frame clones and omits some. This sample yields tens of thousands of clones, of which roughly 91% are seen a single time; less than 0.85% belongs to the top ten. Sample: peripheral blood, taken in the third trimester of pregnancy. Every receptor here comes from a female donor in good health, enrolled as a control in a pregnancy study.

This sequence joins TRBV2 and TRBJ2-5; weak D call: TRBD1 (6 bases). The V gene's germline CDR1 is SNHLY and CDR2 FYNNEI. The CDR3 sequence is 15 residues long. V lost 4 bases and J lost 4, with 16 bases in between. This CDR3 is CASSVGRGGSETQYF. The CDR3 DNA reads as TGTGCCAGCAGTGTTGGGCGAGGGGGTTCAGAGACCCAGTACTTC.

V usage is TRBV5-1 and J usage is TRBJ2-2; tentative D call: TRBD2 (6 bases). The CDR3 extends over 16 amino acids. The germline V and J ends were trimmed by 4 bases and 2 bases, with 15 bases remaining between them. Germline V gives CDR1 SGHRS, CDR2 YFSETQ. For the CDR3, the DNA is TGCGCCAGCAGCCTTAGTTGGGGACTTAACACCGGGGAGCTGTTTTTT. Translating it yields CASSLSWGLNTGELFF.

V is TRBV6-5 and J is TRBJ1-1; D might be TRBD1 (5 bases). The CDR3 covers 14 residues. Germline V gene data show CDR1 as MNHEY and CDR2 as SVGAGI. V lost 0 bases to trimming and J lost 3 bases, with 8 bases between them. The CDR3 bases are TGTGCCAGCAGTTACTCGACAGCTCACACTGAAGCTTTCTTT. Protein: CASSYSTAHTEAFF.

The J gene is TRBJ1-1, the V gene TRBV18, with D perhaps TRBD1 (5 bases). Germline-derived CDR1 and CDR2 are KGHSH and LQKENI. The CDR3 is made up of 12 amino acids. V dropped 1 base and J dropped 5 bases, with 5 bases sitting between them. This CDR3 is CASSPQGTEAFF. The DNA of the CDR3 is TGTGCCAGCTCACCACAGGGGACTGAAGCTTTCTTT. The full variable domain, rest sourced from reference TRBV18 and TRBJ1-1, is NAGVMQNPRHLVRRRGQEARLRCSPMKGHSHVYWYRQLPEEGLKFMVYLQKENIIDESGMPKERFSAEFPKEGPSILRIQQVVRGDSAAYFCASSPQGTEAFFGQGTRLTVV.

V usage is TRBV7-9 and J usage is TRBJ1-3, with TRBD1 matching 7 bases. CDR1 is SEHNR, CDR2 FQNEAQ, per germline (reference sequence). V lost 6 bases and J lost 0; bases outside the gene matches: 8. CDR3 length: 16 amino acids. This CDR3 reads CASSYGTAISGNTIYF. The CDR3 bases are TGTGCCAGCAGTTACGGGACAGCGATCTCTGGAAACACCATATATTTT.

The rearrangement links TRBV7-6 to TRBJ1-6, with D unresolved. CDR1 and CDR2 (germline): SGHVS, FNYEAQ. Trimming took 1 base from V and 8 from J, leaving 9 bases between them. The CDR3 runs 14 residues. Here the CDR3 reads CASSLEVGDSPLHF. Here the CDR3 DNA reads TGTGCCAGCAGCTTAGAAGTGGGAGATTCACCCCTCCACTTT.

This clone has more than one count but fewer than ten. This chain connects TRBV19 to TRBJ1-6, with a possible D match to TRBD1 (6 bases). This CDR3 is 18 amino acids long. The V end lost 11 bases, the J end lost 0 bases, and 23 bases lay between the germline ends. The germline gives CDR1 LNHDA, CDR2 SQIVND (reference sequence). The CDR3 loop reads CASKPLAGVSSYNSPLHF. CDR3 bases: TGTGCCTCCAAACCTCTGGCAGGGGTTAGCTCCTATAATTCACCCCTCCACTTT. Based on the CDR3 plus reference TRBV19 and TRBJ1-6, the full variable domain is DGGITQSPKYLFRKEGQNVTLSCEQNLNHDAMYWYRQDPGQGLRLIYYSQIVNDFQKGDIAEGYSVSREKKESFPLTVTSAQKNPTAFYLCASKPLAGVSSYNSPLHFGNGTRLTVT.

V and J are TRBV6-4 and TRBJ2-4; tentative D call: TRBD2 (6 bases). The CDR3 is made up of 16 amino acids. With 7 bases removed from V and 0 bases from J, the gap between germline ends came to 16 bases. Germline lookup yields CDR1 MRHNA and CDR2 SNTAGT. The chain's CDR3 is CASTKRRGLAKNIQYF. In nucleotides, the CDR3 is TGTGCCAGCACCAAAAGAAGGGGACTAGCCAAAAACATTCAGTACTTC.

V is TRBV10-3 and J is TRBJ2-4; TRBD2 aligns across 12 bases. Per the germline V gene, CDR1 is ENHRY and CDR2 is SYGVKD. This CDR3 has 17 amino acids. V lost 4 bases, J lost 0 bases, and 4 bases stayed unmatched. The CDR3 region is CAISAGLAGLAKNIQYF. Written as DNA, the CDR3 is TGTGCCATCAGTGCCGGACTAGCGGGACTAGCCAAAAACATTCAGTACTTC.

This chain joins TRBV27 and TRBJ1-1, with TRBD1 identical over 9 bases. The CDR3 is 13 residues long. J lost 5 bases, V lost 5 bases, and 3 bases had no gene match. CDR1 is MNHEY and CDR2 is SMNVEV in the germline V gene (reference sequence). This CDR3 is CASSPGQGTEAFF. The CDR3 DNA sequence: TGTGCCAGCAGTCCCGGACAGGGGACTGAAGCTTTCTTT.

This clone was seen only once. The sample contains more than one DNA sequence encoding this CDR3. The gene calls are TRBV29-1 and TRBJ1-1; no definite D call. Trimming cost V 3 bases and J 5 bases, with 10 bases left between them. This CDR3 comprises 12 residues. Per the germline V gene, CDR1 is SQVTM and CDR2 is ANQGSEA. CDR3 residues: CSVELRGTEAFF. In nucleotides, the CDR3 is TGCAGCGTTGAGCTCCGAGGGACTGAAGCTTTCTTT.

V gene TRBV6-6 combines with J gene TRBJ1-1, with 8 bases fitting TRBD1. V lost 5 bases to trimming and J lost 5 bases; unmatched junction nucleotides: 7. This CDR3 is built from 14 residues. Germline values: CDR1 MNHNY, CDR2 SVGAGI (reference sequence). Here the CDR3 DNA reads TGTGCCAGCAGTCCCAGGGGGCAGGGGACTGAAGCTTTCTTT. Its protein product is CASSPRGQGTEAFF.

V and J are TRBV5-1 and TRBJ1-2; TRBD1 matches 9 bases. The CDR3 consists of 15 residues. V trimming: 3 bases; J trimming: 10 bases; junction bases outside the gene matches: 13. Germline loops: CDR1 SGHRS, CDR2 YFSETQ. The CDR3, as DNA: TGCGCCAGCAGCTGGGGACAGGGACGCAACGGTGACTACACCTTC. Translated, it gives CASSWGQGRNGDYTF.

For the CDR3, the DNA is TGTGCCAGCAGCCAAGGGAGTGGAGTGGCCTATAATTCACCCCTCCACTTT. Amino acids: CASSQGSGVAYNSPLHF. V gene TRBV4-2 combines with J gene TRBJ1-6; D not resolved. In germline, CDR1 is LGHNA, CDR2 YNFKEQ. The V gene lost 1 base and the J gene lost 2 bases, with 12 bases spanning the gap. The CDR3 is 17 amino acids.

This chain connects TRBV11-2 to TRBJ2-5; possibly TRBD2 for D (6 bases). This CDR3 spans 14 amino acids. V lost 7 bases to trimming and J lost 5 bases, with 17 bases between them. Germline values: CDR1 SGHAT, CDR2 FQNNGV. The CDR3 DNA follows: TGTGCCAGCACCTTGAGGTGGGGGGACGAGACCCAGTACTTC. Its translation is CASTLRWGDETQYF.

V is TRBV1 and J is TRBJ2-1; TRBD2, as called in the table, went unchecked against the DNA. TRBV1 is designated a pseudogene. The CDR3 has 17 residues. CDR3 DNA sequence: TGCACCAGCAGCCAATCCCTCGAGCGGGGGGCTCGCAATGAGCAGTTCTTC. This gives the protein CTSSQSLERGARNEQFF.

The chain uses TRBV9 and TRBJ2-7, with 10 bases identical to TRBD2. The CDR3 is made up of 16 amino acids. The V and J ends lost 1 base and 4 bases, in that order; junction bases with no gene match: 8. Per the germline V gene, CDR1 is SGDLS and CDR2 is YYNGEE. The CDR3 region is CASSVSAGGPRYEQYF. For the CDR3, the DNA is TGTGCCAGCAGCGTATCAGCGGGAGGGCCTCGGTACGAGCAGTACTTC.

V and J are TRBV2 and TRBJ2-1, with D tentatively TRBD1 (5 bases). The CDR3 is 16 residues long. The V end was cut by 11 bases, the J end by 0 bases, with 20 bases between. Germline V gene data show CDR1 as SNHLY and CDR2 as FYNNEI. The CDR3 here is CAPPRLSGLSYNEQFF. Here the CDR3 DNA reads TGTGCCCCACCTCGACTGTCAGGGCTCTCCTACAATGAGCAGTTCTTC.

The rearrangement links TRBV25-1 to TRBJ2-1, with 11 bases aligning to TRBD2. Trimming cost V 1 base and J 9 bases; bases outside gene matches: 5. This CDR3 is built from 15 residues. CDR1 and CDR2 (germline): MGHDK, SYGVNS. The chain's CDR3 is CASSEFSGRAGEQFF. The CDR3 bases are TGTGCCAGCAGTGAATTTAGCGGGAGGGCGGGTGAGCAGTTCTTC.

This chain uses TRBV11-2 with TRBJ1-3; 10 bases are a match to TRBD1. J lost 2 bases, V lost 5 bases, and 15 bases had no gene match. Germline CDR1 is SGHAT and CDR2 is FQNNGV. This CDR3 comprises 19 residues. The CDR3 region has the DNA TGTGCCAGCAGCCGTGCCGGGACAGGGGTGTTCGGCCCTGGAAACACCATATATTTT. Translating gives CASSRAGTGVFGPGNTIYF.

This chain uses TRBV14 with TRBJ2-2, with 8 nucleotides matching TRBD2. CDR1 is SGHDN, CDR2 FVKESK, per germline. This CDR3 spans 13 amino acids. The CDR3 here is CATSATNTGELFF. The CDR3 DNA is TGTGCGACTAGCGCGACGAACACCGGGGAGCTGTTTTTT.

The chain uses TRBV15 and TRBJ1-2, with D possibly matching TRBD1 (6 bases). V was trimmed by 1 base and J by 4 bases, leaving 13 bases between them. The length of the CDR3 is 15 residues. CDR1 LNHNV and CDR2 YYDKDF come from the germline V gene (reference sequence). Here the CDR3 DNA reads TGTGCCACCAGCAGAGGCCAGGGGTTCGCCTATGGCTACACCTTC. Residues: CATSRGQGFAYGYTF.

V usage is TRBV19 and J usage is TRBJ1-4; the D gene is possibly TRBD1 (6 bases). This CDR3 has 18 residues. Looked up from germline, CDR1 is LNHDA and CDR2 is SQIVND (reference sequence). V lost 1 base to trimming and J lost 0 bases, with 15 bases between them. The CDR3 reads CASSIAGEWQATNEKLFF. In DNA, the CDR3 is TGTGCCAGTAGTATAGCAGGGGAGTGGCAAGCAACTAATGAAAAACTGTTTTTT. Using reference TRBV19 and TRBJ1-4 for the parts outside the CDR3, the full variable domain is DGGITQSPKYLFRKEGQNVTLSCEQNLNHDAMYWYRQDPGQGLRLIYYSQIVNDFQKGDIAEGYSVSREKKESFPLTVTSAQKNPTAFYLCASSIAGEWQATNEKLFFGSGTQLSVL.

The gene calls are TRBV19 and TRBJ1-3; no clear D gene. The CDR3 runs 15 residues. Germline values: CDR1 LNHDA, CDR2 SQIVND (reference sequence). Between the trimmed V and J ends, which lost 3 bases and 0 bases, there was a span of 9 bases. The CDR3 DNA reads TGTGCCAGTAGTATCCAAGTGAGCTCTGGAAACACCATATATTTT. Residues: CASSIQVSSGNTIYF.

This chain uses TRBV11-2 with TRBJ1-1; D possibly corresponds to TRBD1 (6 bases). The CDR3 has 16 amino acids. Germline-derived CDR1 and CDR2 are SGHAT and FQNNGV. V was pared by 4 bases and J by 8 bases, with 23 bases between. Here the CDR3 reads CASSSSSLGGAGEAFF. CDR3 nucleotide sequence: TGTGCCAGCAGCTCGAGCTCCCTGGGGGGGGCTGGGGAAGCTTTCTTT. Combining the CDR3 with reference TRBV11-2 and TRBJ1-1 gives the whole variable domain EAGVAQSPRYKIIEKRQSVAFWCNPISGHATLYWYQQILGQGPKLLIQFQNNGVVDDSQLPKDRFSAERLKGVDSTLKIQPAKLEDSAVYLCASSSSSLGGAGEAFFGQGTRLTVV.

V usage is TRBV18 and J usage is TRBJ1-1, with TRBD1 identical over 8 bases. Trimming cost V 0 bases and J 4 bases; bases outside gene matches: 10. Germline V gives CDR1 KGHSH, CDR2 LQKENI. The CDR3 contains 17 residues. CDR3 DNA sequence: TGTGCCAGCTCACCACCATCAGGGGGCCGGGTCCCCACTGAAGCTTTCTTT. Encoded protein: CASSPPSGGRVPTEAFF.

Here the CDR3 reads CASSFRGTGYNEQFF. For the CDR3, the DNA is TGTGCCAGCAGCTTTCGCGGGACAGGGTACAATGAGCAGTTCTTC. The chain recombines TRBV11-2 with TRBJ2-1; TRBD1 aligns across 9 bases. The CDR3 has 15 amino acids. The germline V gene encodes CDR1 SGHAT and CDR2 FQNNGV. The ends lost 3 bases at V and 4 bases at J; junction bases unmatched: 4.

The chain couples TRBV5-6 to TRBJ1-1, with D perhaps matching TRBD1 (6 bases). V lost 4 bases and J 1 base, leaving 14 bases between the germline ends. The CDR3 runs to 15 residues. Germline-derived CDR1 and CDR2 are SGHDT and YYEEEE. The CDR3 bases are TGTGCCAGCAGCATGAACCAGGGGTGGAACACTGAAGCTTTCTTT. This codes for CASSMNQGWNTEAFF.

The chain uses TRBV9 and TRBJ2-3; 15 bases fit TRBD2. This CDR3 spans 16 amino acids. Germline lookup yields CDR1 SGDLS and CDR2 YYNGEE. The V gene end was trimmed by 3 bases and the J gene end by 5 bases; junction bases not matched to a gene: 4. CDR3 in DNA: TGTGCCAGCAGCGGGACTAGCGGGGGGGGGAGAGATACGCAGTATTTT. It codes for CASSGTSGGGRDTQYF. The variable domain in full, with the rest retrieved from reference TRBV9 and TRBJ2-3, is DSGVTQTPKHLITATGQRVTLRCSPRSGDLSVYWYQQSLDQGLQFLIQYYNGEERAKGNILERFSAQQFPDLHSELNLSSLELGDSALYFCASSGTSGGGRDTQYFGPGTRLTVL.

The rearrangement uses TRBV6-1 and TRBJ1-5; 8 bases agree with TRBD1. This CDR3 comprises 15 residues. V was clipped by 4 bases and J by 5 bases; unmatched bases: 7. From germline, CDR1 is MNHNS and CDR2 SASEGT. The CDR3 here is CASSGWTGSYQPQHF. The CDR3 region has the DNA TGTGCCAGCAGTGGTTGGACAGGGTCGTATCAGCCCCAGCATTTT.

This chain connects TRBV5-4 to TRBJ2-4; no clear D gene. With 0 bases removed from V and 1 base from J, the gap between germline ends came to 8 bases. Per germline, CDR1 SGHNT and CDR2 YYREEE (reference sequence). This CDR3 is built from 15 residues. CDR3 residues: CASSLVSSAKNIQYF. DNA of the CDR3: TGTGCCAGCAGCTTGGTTTCCTCCGCCAAAAACATTCAGTACTTC.

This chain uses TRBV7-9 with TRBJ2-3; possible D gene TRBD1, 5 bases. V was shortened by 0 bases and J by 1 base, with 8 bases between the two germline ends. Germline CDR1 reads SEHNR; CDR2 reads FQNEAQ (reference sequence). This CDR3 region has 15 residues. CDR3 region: CASSLAGPGTDTQYF. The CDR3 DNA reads TGTGCCAGCAGCTTAGCGGGGCCAGGCACAGATACGCAGTATTTT. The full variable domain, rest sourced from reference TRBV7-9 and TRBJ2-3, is DTGVSQNPRHKITKRGQNVTFRCDPISEHNRLYWYRQTLGQGPEFLTYFQNEAQLEKSRLLSDRFSAERPKGSFSTLEIQRTEQGDSAMYLCASSLAGPGTDTQYFGPGTRLTVL.